The 22 T cell receptor beta chains in this list originate from one sample, sequenced in a study of cytomegalovirus exposure and HLA in healthy donors. The PCR had 60 Vbeta and 13 Jbeta primers. TCRdb keeps only in-frame clones here, not all; method: immunoSEQ multiplex PCR. The sample contains more than 95,000 clones, roughly four fifths of which appear only once. The sequencing input was PBMCs. The receptors shown here come from a woman aged 18-29 years in good health and CMV-seronegative.

The chain recombines TRBV7-9 with TRBJ1-1; maybe TRBD1 (5 bases). The CDR3 has 14 residues. CDR1 SEHNR and CDR2 FQNEAQ come from the germline V gene (reference sequence). V gave up 7 bases and J gave up 6 bases, with 18 bases separating them. The CDR3 sequence is CASTIGGVKPEAFF. DNA for the CDR3: TGTGCCAGCACGATCGGGGGGGTTAAGCCTGAAGCTTTCTTT.

The genes are TRBV15 and TRBJ2-7, with D tentatively TRBD1 (5 bases). The CDR3 consists of 16 residues. Trimming left V 3 bases short and J 3 bases short, with 18 bases between. The germline V gene has CDR1 LNHNV and CDR2 YYDKDF (reference sequence). The DNA of the CDR3 is TGTGCCACCAGCAGCGGCACAGGTCAATCCCTCTACGAGCAGTACTTC. Amino acid sequence: CATSSGTGQSLYEQYF.

This chain joins TRBV18 and TRBJ2-3; 7 bases match TRBD1. V was pared by 6 bases and J by 2 bases, with 8 bases of the junction left unmatched. This CDR3 spans 15 amino acids. Germline CDR1 and CDR2: KGHSH and LQKENI. For the CDR3, the DNA is TGTGCCAGCTCCCGAAGACAGGGCGACACAGATACGCAGTATTTT. As protein: CASSRRQGDTDTQYF.

This clone came up a few times. The V and J genes are TRBV7-9 and TRBJ1-1; tentatively, D is TRBD1 (5 bases). The V gene's germline CDR1 is SEHNR and CDR2 FQNEAQ (reference sequence). Trimming took off 3 bases at V and 0 bases at J, with 14 bases between the two ends. The CDR3 has 16 residues. The CDR3 nucleotides are TGTGCCAGCAGCTTCGGGTCGACGGACATGAACACTGAAGCTTTCTTT. It specifies CASSFGSTDMNTEAFF.

CDR3 DNA sequence: TGCGCCAGCACCTTTGACAGCCTTTATAATTCACCCCTCCACTTT. It yields the protein CASTFDSLYNSPLHF. The V and J genes are TRBV5-1 and TRBJ1-6, with D possibly TRBD1 on 5 matching bases. The CDR3 spans 15 residues. The V end was cut by 6 bases, the J end by 4 bases, with 14 bases between. Germline assignment: CDR1 SGHRS and CDR2 YFSETQ.

This sequence joins TRBV5-4 and TRBJ2-7; possibly TRBD2 for D (7 bases). From germline, CDR1 is SGHNT and CDR2 YYREEE (reference sequence). V lost 0 bases, J lost 6 bases, and 16 bases lay in between. CDR3 length equals 15 residues. The CDR3 sequence: CASSLDGGGGSEQYF. In DNA form, the CDR3 reads TGTGCCAGCAGCTTGGATGGGGGAGGGGGGAGCGAGCAGTACTTC. The full variable domain, in which reference TRBV5-4 and TRBJ2-7 provide the parts outside the CDR3, is ETGVTQSPTHLIKTRGQQVTLRCSSQSGHNTVSWYQQALGQGPQFIFQYYREEENGRGNFPPRFSGLQFPNYSSELNVNALELDDSALYLCASSLDGGGGSEQYFGPGTRLTVT.

The rearrangement links TRBV19 to TRBJ1-1; 7 nucleotides line up with TRBD1. The length of the CDR3 is 15 residues. J lost 4 bases, V lost 5 bases, and 10 bases had no gene match. Germline V CDR1 and CDR2: LNHDA, SQIVND (reference sequence). CDR3 DNA sequence: TGTGCCAGTAGTTTCGGACAGGTAAGGGGCACTGAAGCTTTCTTT. Protein sequence: CASSFGQVRGTEAFF.

The CDR3 spells CASSDRDRGLAYNSPLHF. CDR3 nucleotide sequence: TGTGCCAGCAGTGACCGGGACAGGGGGCTCGCATATAATTCACCCCTCCACTTT. The chain couples TRBV2 to TRBJ1-6; 12 bases agree with TRBD1. V shed 3 bases and J 4 bases; nucleotides not matched to a gene: 7. The CDR3 length is 18 residues. CDR1 and CDR2 (germline): SNHLY, FYNNEI.

This chain connects TRBV30 to TRBJ2-7; D perhaps matches TRBD2 (5 bases). CDR1 and CDR2 from the germline V gene are GTSNPN and SVGIG (reference sequence). This CDR3 spans 14 amino acids. V was trimmed by 5 bases and J by 5 bases, leaving 19 bases between them. The CDR3 DNA reads TGTGCCTGGGGATTCGGCGGATTACTAGACGAGCAGTACGTC. It translates to CAWGFGGLLDEQYV.

The chain joins TRBV11-2 to TRBJ2-1; TRBD2 might be the D (6 bases). The ends were cut back, 5 bases at V and 12 bases at J, with 20 bases in the middle. Germline loops: CDR1 SGHAT, CDR2 FQNNGV. This CDR3 is built from 14 residues. CDR3 coding DNA: TGTGCCAGCAGCCAGGGCGGGGACCTCAGGTCGCAGTTCTTC. As protein: CASSQGGDLRSQFF.

This clone turned up a few times. V is TRBV28 and J is TRBJ1-4; no clear D. Germline loops: CDR1 MDHEN, CDR2 SYDVKM. The CDR3 covers 16 residues. V was trimmed by 2 bases and J by 1 base, leaving 11 bases between them. Here the CDR3 reads CASSLTGGGTNEKLFF. CDR3 bases: TGTGCCAGCAGTTTAACCGGAGGTGGAACTAATGAAAAACTGTTTTTT.

The genes are TRBV2 and TRBJ1-6; 7 bases are a match to TRBD1. Trimming cost V 7 bases and J 8 bases; bases outside gene matches: 8. In germline, CDR1 is SNHLY, CDR2 FYNNEI. This CDR3 region has 14 residues. The CDR3 DNA is TGTGCCAGCACCCCCGGGCAGGGGGATTCACCCCTCCACTTT. Translating gives CASTPGQGDSPLHF.

This CDR3 is CASSSDRSRGYTF. CDR3 nucleotides: TGCGCCAGCAGTTCCGACAGGTCGAGAGGCTACACCTTC. The chain couples TRBV5-1 to TRBJ1-2; TRBD1 might be the D (6 bases). V dropped 5 bases and J dropped 8 bases, with 16 bases sitting between them. In germline, CDR1 is SGHRS, CDR2 YFSETQ. CDR3 length: 13 amino acids.

This chain links TRBV5-1 with TRBJ1-1; D unresolved. Trimming left V 0 bases short and J 0 bases short, with 9 bases between. Looked up from germline, CDR1 is SGHRS and CDR2 is YFSETQ. The CDR3 has 15 residues. CDR3 region: CASSLAPVMNTEAFF. For the CDR3, the DNA is TGCGCCAGCAGCTTGGCTCCGGTAATGAACACTGAAGCTTTCTTT.

DNA for the CDR3: TGTGCCACCAGCAGAGATCAGGCTTGGGCAGGGGGCGATGGCACTGAAGCTTTCTTT. Encoded protein: CATSRDQAWAGGDGTEAFF. The chain links TRBV15 to TRBJ1-1; 8 bases are a match to TRBD1. CDR1 and CDR2 from the germline V gene are LNHNV and YYDKDF (reference sequence). CDR3 length: 19 amino acids. V shed 0 bases, J shed 4 bases, and the junction held 16 bases outside the gene matches.

The V and J genes are TRBV5-1 and TRBJ2-7, with no clear D. The CDR3 length is 13 residues. Looked up from germline, CDR1 is SGHRS and CDR2 is YFSETQ. With 2 bases removed from V and 0 bases from J, the gap between germline ends came to 6 bases. The CDR3 DNA sequence: TGCGCCAGCAGCTTTGGCAGCTCCTACGAGCAGTACTTC. As protein: CASSFGSSYEQYF. The variable domain in full, completed from reference TRBV5-1 and TRBJ2-7, reads KAGVTQTPRYLIKTRGQQVTLSCSPISGHRSVSWYQQTPGQGLQFLFEYFSETQRNKGNFPGRFSGRQFSNSRSEMNVSTLELGDSALYLCASSFGSSYEQYFGPGTRLTVT.

This clone was seen just once. The rearrangement uses TRBV28 and TRBJ2-5; TRBD1 might be the D (5 bases). The V and J ends lost 2 bases and 0 bases respectively, with 19 bases between them. Germline V CDR1 and CDR2: MDHEN, SYDVKM. CDR3 size: 18 residues. The DNA for the CDR3 is TGTGCCAGCAGTTTAAGGGCTAAAATGACAGCCTACCAAGAGACCCAGTACTTC. It specifies CASSLRAKMTAYQETQYF.

The chain employs TRBV28 and TRBJ1-1, with D hard to call. The CDR3 consists of 13 residues. V shed 6 bases and J shed 1 base, with 9 bases lying between them. CDR1 and CDR2 from the germline V gene are MDHEN and SYDVKM. The CDR3 loop reads CASSRNRNTEAFF. The DNA of the CDR3 is TGTGCCAGCAGCCGAAACAGGAACACTGAAGCTTTCTTT.

Of note for this clone: At one end, the junction sequence differs from germline, possibly due to a read error. The DNA for the CDR3 is TGTGCCAGCACTCCCTCACGGGGTTTCCCTCAGGCCCAGCATTTT. Protein product: CASTPSRGFPQAQHF. This chain connects TRBV6-1 to TRBJ1-5; unclear D gene. The CDR3 contains 15 residues. Germline V gives CDR1 MNHNS, CDR2 SASEGT.

The V and J genes are TRBV11-2 and TRBJ1-2; perhaps TRBD1 as D (5 bases). Trimming shortened V by 0 bases and J by 7 bases, and 18 bases separated the two germline ends. The CDR3 length is 16 residues. Germline lookup yields CDR1 SGHAT and CDR2 FQNNGV. Here the CDR3 DNA reads TGTGCCAGCAGCTTAGAATCGAGATTGGGGCCAGGTGGCTACACCTTC. Translated: CASSLESRLGPGGYTF.

This clone was counted once. This chain connects TRBV19 to TRBJ2-7, with TRBD2 identical over 7 bases. CDR1 and CDR2 (germline): LNHDA, SQIVND (reference sequence). Losses at the gene ends were 8 bases for V and 3 bases for J; bases not matched to a gene: 4. This CDR3 has 12 residues. The chain's CDR3 is CASSGGHYEQYF. The DNA for the CDR3 is TGTGCCAGTTCGGGGGGTCACTACGAGCAGTACTTC.

This rearrangement joins TRBV6-5 to TRBJ2-7; TRBD2 might be the D (6 bases). V gave up 2 bases and J gave up 4 bases, with 15 bases separating them. CDR3 length: 15 residues. Germline V gives CDR1 MNHEY, CDR2 SVGAGI. The CDR3 protein is CASSYAPDAGYEQYF. CDR3 nucleotides: TGTGCCAGCAGTTACGCGCCGGACGCGGGGTACGAGCAGTACTTC.